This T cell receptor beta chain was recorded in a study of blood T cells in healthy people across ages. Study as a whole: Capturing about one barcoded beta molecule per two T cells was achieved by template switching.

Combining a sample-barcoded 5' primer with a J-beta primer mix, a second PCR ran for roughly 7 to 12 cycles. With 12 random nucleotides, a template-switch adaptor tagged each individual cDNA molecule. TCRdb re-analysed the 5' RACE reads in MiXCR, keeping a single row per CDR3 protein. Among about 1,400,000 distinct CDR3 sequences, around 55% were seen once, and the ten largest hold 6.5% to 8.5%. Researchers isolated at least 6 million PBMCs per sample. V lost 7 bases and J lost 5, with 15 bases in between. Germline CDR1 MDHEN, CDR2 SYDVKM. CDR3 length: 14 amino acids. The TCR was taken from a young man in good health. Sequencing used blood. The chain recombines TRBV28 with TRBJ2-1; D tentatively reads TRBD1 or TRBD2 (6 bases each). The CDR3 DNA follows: TGTGCCAGCATTTTCCGGGGGCTCAACAATGAGCAGTTCTTC. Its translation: CASIFRGLNNEQFF.